Sequencing of this T cell receptor beta chain was carried out in a study of radiotherapy plus CTLA-4 blockade in lung cancer (dated by TCRdb to 2017 to 2018). For context, the study as a whole: Among the enrolled patients, about 19% had an objective response, and about 31% reached disease control.

Overall study outcomes, separate from this receptor: After treatment with radiotherapy and ipilimumab, TCR clones that came from tumors expanded in the peripheral blood. The strongest predictors of response, as reported, were early dynamic changes in blood T cell clones along with a rise in serum interferon-beta after radiation.

On this clone itself: Which antigen it targets is not known. Nothing much larger sits one base from this clone, and base qualities are not available.

Libraries were built with the immunoSEQ multiplex PCR assay. This is the immuneACCESS table as TCRdb keeps it, with only in-frame sequences that have V and J called. A part of the clones is gone; compared with another copy, unresolved V genes explain less than half, and the rest is unexplained. The sample table shows approximately 67,000 clones, and about 80% are seen once. The ten largest make up 3.5% to 5% of the sample. The CDR3 goes from the cysteine to the phenylalanine over 16 residues. The read is trimmed to its CDR3 DNA, 48 bases read in frame from base 1. The germline V gene supplies CDR1 SGHRS and CDR2 YFSETQ. The germline V end is reduced by 7 bases and the J end by 2 bases; junction bases left unmatched: 12. Focal radiation therapy combined with CTLA-4 blockade (ipilimumab) was tested in patients with chemo-refractory metastatic non-small-cell lung cancer.

This chain is built from TRBV5-1 and TRBJ2-3, with 8 junctional bases fitting TRBD2. Sequences were derived from peripheral blood, sampled from a patient treated with radiotherapy plus ipilimumab. The sequence was obtained from a human donor with non-small cell lung cancer who had a partial response to radiotherapy plus ipilimumab. CDR3 reads: CASSGLAGGLTDTQYF. The nucleotide sequence is given as TGCGCCAGCTCCGGACTGGCGGGAGGTCTCACAGATACGCAGTATTTT.